These 18 T cell receptor beta chains were sequenced from one sample in a study of cytomegalovirus exposure and HLA in healthy donors. The primer mix had 60 Vbeta and 13 Jbeta primers. This table comes from immunoSEQ multiplex PCR, and its TCRdb copy is limited to in-frame clones, with some not included. The data contain approximately 89,000 clones, around 77% of them singletons. Sample: PBMCs. The receptors here all came from a man in his thirties or forties in good health and CMV-seronegative.

The V and J genes are TRBV6-5 and TRBJ2-7; TRBD1 aligns across 7 bases. In germline, CDR1 is MNHEY, CDR2 SVGAGI. V lost 6 bases to trimming and J lost 3 bases; unmatched junction nucleotides: 8. The CDR3 runs 14 residues. The CDR3 is CASRRGQADYEQYF. CDR3 bases: TGTGCCAGCAGACGAGGACAGGCCGACTACGAGCAGTACTTC.

V and J are TRBV28 and TRBJ1-5, with D unresolved. This CDR3 is built from 13 residues. CDR1 is MDHEN and CDR2 is SYDVKM in the germline V gene. Trimming took off 3 bases at V and 0 bases at J, with 3 bases between the two ends. In DNA, the CDR3 is TGTGCCAGCAGTTTCGGTAGCAATCAGCCCCAGCATTTT. As protein: CASSFGSNQPQHF.

The chain uses TRBV5-1 and TRBJ2-3, with 9 bases identical to TRBD2. The germline V gene encodes CDR1 SGHRS and CDR2 YFSETQ. The CDR3 sequence is 15 residues long. V lost 4 bases to trimming and J lost 4 bases; unmatched junction nucleotides: 7. The CDR3 DNA reads TGCGCCAGCAGCGACGCGCGGGGGGGTGCAGATACGCAGTATTTT. It specifies CASSDARGGADTQYF.

This chain joins TRBV11-1 and TRBJ2-5; D might be TRBD2 (5 bases). The germline V gene encodes CDR1 SGHAT and CDR2 FQDESV (reference sequence). The V end lost 0 bases, the J end lost 1 base, and 9 bases lay between the germline ends. This CDR3 spans 15 amino acids. In DNA, the CDR3 is TGTGCCAGCAGCTTAGCCCTAGCCGGCCAAGAGACCCAGTACTTC. Translation gives CASSLALAGQETQYF.

In this sample, this clone turned up once. The chain uses TRBV7-9 and TRBJ2-2; TRBD1 agrees at 7 bases. The CDR3 length is 18 residues. With 1 base clipped from V and 3 bases from J, the junction kept 11 bases outside the gene matches. Germline V lookup: CDR1 SEHNR, CDR2 FQNEAQ (reference sequence). This CDR3 reads CASSLEFRGRIYTGELFF. The DNA of the CDR3 is TGTGCCAGCAGCTTAGAGTTCAGGGGGAGAATATACACCGGGGAGCTGTTTTTT.

The rearrangement joins TRBV19 to TRBJ1-1; TRBD1 might be the D (5 bases). The ends were cut back, 8 bases at V and 8 bases at J, with 24 bases in the middle. CDR3 length: 15 amino acids. CDR1 and CDR2 (germline): LNHDA, SQIVND (reference sequence). The CDR3 is CASGEDPRALEEAFF. In nucleotides, the CDR3 is TGTGCCAGTGGCGAAGATCCCAGGGCACTGGAGGAAGCTTTCTTT.

The rearrangement joins TRBV30 to TRBJ1-2, with D uncertain. V lost 5 bases and J lost 1, with 5 bases in between. This CDR3 has 11 residues. In germline, CDR1 is GTSNPN, CDR2 SVGIG (reference sequence). The CDR3 region has the DNA TGTGCCTGGTCCGTTAACTATGGCTACACCTTC. Amino acids: CAWSVNYGYTF. Supplemented by reference TRBV30 and TRBJ1-2, the full variable domain reads SQTIHQWPATLVQPVGSPLSLECTVEGTSNPNLYWYRQAAGRGLQLLFYSVGIGQISSEVPQNLSASRPQDRQFILSSKKLLLSDSGFYLCAWSVNYGYTFGSGTRLTVV.

The chain employs TRBV29-1 and TRBJ2-2; 13 nucleotides agree with TRBD2. The CDR3 is 15 amino acids. Per the germline V gene, CDR1 is SQVTM and CDR2 is ANQGSEA. Trimming cost V 3 bases and J 7 bases; bases outside gene matches: 5. The CDR3 loop is CSVEGTSGTNGELFF. CDR3 coding DNA: TGCAGCGTTGAGGGGACTAGCGGGACGAACGGGGAGCTGTTTTTT.

This sequence joins TRBV29-1 and TRBJ2-5; 8 nucleotides align to TRBD2. The CDR3 contains 15 residues. CDR1 is SQVTM and CDR2 is ANQGSEA in the germline V gene. V was clipped by 3 bases and J by 1 base; unmatched bases: 7. DNA of the CDR3: TGCAGCGTTGAGGCAGTAGCGGGATTCCAAGAGACCCAGTACTTC. Encoded protein: CSVEAVAGFQETQYF.

This chain joins TRBV6-1 and TRBJ2-2; 7 bases agree with TRBD1. This CDR3 region has 14 residues. V was clipped by 6 bases and J by 5 bases; unmatched bases: 6. Germline CDR1 and CDR2: MNHNS and SASEGT. In DNA form, the CDR3 reads TGTGCCAGCAGGGGCCAGGGGGAGACCGGGGAGCTGTTTTTT. Encoded protein: CASRGQGETGELFF.

This clone was recorded only once. This chain links TRBV6-1 with TRBJ1-4; 7 bases are shared with TRBD1. The junction had 2 bases not matched to a gene; V was cut back by 4 bases and J by 3 bases. The length of the CDR3 is 14 residues. CDR1 and CDR2 from the germline V gene are MNHNS and SASEGT. As DNA, the CDR3 is TGTGCCAGCAGTGCAGGGGGGCCTAATGAAAAACTGTTTTTT. This codes for CASSAGGPNEKLFF.

The rearrangement joins TRBV7-9 to TRBJ1-3, with TRBD1 identical over 8 bases. The V gene end was trimmed by 1 base and the J gene end by 0 bases; junction bases not matched to a gene: 2. The CDR3 consists of 16 residues. Germline CDR1 and CDR2: SEHNR and FQNEAQ (reference sequence). The CDR3 protein is CASSLGDRGSGNTIYF. In nucleotides, the CDR3 is TGTGCCAGCAGCTTAGGAGACAGGGGCTCTGGAAACACCATATATTTT.

The V gene is TRBV6-1, the J gene TRBJ2-5, with 11 bases fitting TRBD1. The DNA end is a closer match to TRBJ2-7, so the J assignment may be wrong. The germline V gene has CDR1 MNHNS and CDR2 SASEGT. There are 14 residues in the CDR3. CDR3 sequence reads: CASAGTGGSYEQYF. The CDR3 DNA is TGTGCCAGCGCCGGGACAGGGGGGTCCTACGAGCAGTACTTC.

The J gene is TRBJ1-5, the V gene TRBV7-2, with D possibly being TRBD1 (6 bases). Germline V lookup: CDR1 SGHTA, CDR2 FQGNSA. Trimming left V 4 bases short and J 0 bases short, with 19 bases between. The CDR3 contains 18 residues. Here the CDR3 DNA reads TGTGCCAGCAGCTCCCAACCATGGACAGCCTATAGCAATCAGCCCCAGCATTTT. It translates to CASSSQPWTAYSNQPQHF.

This clone was detected once. This chain connects TRBV29-1 to TRBJ2-1, with 7 bases matching TRBD2. Trimming took 7 bases from V and 0 from J; bases not matched to a gene: 9. The germline CDR1 and CDR2 sequences are SQVTM and ANQGSEA. The CDR3 has 15 amino acids. CDR3 sequence (DNA): TGCAGCGCCAGCTTAGGCGGGAGCTCCTACAATGAGCAGTTCTTC. Translated, it gives CSASLGGSSYNEQFF.

This clone was seen once. V gene TRBV28 combines with J gene TRBJ2-3, with a tentative D call TRBD2 (5 bases). The CDR3 contains 16 residues. Germline V CDR1 and CDR2: MDHEN, SYDVKM. The V end lost 5 bases, the J end lost 4 bases, and 19 bases lay between the germline ends. The CDR3 region has the DNA TGTGCCAGCAGTCCCGTACTCTTACTAGGCGCAGATACGCAGTATTTT. Amino acid sequence: CASSPVLLLGADTQYF.

The chain is built from TRBV4-1 and TRBJ1-4; D unclear. Trimming cost V 3 bases and J 0 bases, with 8 bases left between them. Germline V CDR1 and CDR2: MGHRA, YSYEKL. The CDR3 covers 15 residues. CDR3 amino acids: CASSHPRPTNEKLFF. The CDR3 coding sequence is TGCGCCAGCAGCCACCCGAGGCCAACTAATGAAAAACTGTTTTTT.

The chain is built from TRBV7-8 and TRBJ1-1; D is ambiguous. Germline V lookup: CDR1 SGHVS, CDR2 FQNEAQ. CDR3 length: 15 amino acids. Trimming shortened V by 3 bases and J by 2 bases, and 13 bases separated the two germline ends. The CDR3 nucleotides are TGTGCCAGCAGCTTTTGGGGAGAAGGAAACACTGAAGCTTTCTTT. Its protein product is CASSFWGEGNTEAFF.